This T cell receptor (beta chain) was retrieved from a study of OX40 agonist ivuxolimab in advanced cancers. Background on the study: The study enrolled dose-escalation patients with hepatocellular carcinoma, melanoma, renal cell or head and neck cancer.

The study's findings and limits: Averaged across samples, CD8+ T cells carried more expanded clones than CD4+ did.

As to this clone: The antigen remains undetermined.

Measured with immunoSEQ multiplex PCR; TCRdb has only the in-frame clones, and not every one. The table has more than 65,000 clones, 70% to 90% seen once. CDR1 MNHEY and CDR2 SVGAGI come from the germline V gene. The CDR3 is 15 amino acids. V dropped 5 bases and J dropped 0 bases, with 10 bases sitting between them. The chain uses TRBV6-5 and TRBJ2-2, with a possible D match to TRBD2 (5 bases). Source: CD4+ or CD8+ T cells sorted from blood, taken in a trial of the OX40 agonist ivuxolimab. The receptor was derived from an adult with an advanced solid tumor such as melanoma, head and neck, liver or kidney cancer. The CDR3 DNA is TGTGCCAGCAGTCGAACCGGGACGAACACCGGGGAGCTGTTTTTT. It is translated as CASSRTGTNTGELFF.